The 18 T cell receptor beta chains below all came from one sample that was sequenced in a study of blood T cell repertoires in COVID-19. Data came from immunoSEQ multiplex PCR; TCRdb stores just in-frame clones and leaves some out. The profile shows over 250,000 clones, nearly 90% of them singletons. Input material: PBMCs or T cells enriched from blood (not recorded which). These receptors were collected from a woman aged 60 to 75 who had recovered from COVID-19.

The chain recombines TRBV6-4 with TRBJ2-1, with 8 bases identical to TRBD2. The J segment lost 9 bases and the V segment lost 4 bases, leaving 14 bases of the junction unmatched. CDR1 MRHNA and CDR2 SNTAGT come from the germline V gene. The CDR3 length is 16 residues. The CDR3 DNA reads TGTGCCAGCAGTGCCCTCGGAGCGGGGGCCCCGGGTGAGCAGTTCTTC. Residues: CASSALGAGAPGEQFF.

Here the CDR3 reads CARSTGTSLYNEQFF. DNA for the CDR3: TGTGCCAGGAGCACCGGGACTAGCCTTTACAATGAGCAGTTCTTC. The chain combines TRBV2 with TRBJ2-1; 9 bases match TRBD2. CDR1 is SNHLY, CDR2 FYNNEI, per germline. The CDR3 is 15 amino acids. The trim removed 9 bases at V and 4 bases at J, leaving 10 bases unmatched.

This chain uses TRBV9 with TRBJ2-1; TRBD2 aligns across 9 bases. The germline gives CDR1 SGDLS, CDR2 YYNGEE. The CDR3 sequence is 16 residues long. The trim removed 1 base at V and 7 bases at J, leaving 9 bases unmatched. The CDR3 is CASSVSAGGPGNEQFF. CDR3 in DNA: TGTGCCAGCAGCGTATCCGCGGGGGGGCCAGGTAATGAGCAGTTCTTC. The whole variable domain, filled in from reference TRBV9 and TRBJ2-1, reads DSGVTQTPKHLITATGQRVTLRCSPRSGDLSVYWYQQSLDQGLQFLIQYYNGEERAKGNILERFSAQQFPDLHSELNLSSLELGDSALYFCASSVSAGGPGNEQFFGPGTRLTVL.

In DNA, the CDR3 is TGTGCTAGTGGCTCCGGGACAGGGGGCCTGAACACTGAAGCTTTCTTT. Encoded protein: CASGSGTGGLNTEAFF. The V and J genes are TRBV12-5 and TRBJ1-1; TRBD1 matches 12 bases. Looked up from germline, CDR1 is LGHNT and CDR2 is FRNRAP. J gave up 0 bases and V 6 bases, and 5 bases lay outside the gene matches. This CDR3 is 16 amino acids long.

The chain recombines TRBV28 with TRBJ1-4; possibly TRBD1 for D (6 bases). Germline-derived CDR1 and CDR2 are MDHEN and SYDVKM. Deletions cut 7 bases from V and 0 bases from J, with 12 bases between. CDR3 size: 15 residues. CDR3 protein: CASTVGGATNEKLFF. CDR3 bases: TGTGCCAGCACCGTAGGGGGAGCAACTAATGAAAAACTGTTTTTT.

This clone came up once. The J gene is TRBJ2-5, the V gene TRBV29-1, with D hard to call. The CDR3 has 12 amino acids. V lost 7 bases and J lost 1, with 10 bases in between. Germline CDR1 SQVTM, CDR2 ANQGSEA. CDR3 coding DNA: TGCAGCGCCCTTGCGCTCCAAGAGACCCAGTACTTC. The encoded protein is CSALALQETQYF.

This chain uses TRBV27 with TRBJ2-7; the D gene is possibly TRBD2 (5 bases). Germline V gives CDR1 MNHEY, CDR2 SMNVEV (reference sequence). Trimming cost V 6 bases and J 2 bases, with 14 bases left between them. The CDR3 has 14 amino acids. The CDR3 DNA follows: TGTGCCAGCAGGAGACGGGAAGAGACCTACGAGCAGTACTTC. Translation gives CASRRREETYEQYF.

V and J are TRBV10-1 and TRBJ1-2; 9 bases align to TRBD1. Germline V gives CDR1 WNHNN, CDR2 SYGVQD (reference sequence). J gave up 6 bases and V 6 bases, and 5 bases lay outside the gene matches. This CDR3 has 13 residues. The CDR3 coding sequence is TGCGCCAGCAGCCGGGACAGGGTAAATGGCTACACCTTC. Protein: CASSRDRVNGYTF.

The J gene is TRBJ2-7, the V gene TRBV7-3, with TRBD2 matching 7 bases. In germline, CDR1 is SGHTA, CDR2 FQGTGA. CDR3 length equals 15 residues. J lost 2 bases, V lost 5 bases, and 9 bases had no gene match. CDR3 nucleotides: TGTGCCAGCAGCCTTTTGGGGGGAGGGCCCTACGAGCAGTACTTC. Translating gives CASSLLGGGPYEQYF. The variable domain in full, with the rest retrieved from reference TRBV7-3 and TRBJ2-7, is GAGVSQTPSNKVTEKGKYVELRCDPISGHTALYWYRQSLGQGPEFLIYFQGTGAADDSGLPNDRFFAVRPEGSVSTLKIQRTERGDSAVYLCASSLLGGGPYEQYFGPGTRLTVT.

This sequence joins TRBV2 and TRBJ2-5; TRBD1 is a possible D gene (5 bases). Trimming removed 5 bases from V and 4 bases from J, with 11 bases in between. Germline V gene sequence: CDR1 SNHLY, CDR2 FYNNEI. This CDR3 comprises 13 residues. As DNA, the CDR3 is TGTGCCAGCAGTTCCCAGGGTGGAGAGACCCAGTACTTC. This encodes CASSSQGGETQYF.

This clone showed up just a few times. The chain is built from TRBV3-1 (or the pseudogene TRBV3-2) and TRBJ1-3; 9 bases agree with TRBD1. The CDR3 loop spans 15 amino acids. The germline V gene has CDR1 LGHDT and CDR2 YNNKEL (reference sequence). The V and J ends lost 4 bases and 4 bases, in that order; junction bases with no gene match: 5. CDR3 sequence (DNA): TGTGCCAGCAGCCGACAGGGGGACAGGGGAAACACCATATATTTT. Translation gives CASSRQGDRGNTIYF.

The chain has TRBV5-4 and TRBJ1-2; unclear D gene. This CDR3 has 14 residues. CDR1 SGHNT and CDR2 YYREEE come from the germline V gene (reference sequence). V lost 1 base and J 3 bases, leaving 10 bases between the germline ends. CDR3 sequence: CASSLYGEDYGYTF. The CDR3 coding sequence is TGTGCCAGCAGCTTGTATGGGGAGGACTATGGCTACACCTTC.

CDR3 in amino acids: CASSVGLQETQYF. The CDR3 DNA reads as TGTGCCAGCAGCGTAGGCCTACAAGAGACCCAGTACTTC. This chain links TRBV9 with TRBJ2-5; D gene uncertain. This CDR3 has 13 amino acids. Between the trimmed V and J ends, which lost 0 bases and 2 bases, there was a span of 5 bases. Germline lookup yields CDR1 SGDLS and CDR2 YYNGEE.

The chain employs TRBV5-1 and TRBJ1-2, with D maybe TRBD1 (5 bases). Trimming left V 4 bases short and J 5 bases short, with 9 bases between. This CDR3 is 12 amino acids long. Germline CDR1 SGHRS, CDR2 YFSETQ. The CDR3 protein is CASSEDNYGYTF. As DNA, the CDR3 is TGCGCCAGCAGCGAGGACAATTATGGCTACACCTTC.

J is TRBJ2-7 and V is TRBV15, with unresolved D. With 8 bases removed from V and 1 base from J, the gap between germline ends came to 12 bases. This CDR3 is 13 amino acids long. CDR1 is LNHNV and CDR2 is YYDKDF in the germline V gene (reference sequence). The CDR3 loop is CATALSQSYEQYF. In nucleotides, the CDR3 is TGTGCCACCGCCCTCAGTCAGTCCTACGAGCAGTACTTC.

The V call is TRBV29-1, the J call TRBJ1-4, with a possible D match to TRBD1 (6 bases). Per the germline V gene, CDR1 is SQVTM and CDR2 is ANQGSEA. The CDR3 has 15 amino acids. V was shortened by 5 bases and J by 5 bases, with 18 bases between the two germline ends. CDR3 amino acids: CSVRTRGDGNEKLFF. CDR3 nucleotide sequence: TGCAGCGTTAGGACCAGGGGTGATGGGAATGAAAAACTGTTTTTT.

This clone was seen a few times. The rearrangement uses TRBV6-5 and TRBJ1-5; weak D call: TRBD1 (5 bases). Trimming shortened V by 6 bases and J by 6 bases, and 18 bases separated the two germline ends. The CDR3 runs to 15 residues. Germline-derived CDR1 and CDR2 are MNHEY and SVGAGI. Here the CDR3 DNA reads TGTGCCAGCAGCCTCCAATGGGGGGAGGGTCAGCCCCAGCATTTT. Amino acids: CASSLQWGEGQPQHF.

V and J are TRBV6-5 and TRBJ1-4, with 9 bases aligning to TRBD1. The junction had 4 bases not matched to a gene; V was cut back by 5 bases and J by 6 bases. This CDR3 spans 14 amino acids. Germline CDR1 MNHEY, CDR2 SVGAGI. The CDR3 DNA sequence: TGTGCCAGCAGTCCGGGACAGGGTTATGAAAAACTGTTTTTT. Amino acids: CASSPGQGYEKLFF.